These 15 T cell receptor beta chains originate from one sample sequenced in a study of lymphopenia after photon versus proton radiotherapy. Generated by immunoSEQ multiplex PCR, the TCRdb table keeps only in-frame clones and is missing some. Of tens of thousands of clones listed, about 80% were seen once; the top ten hold around 25%. The sequencing used peripheral blood, collected from a patient treated with proton-based radiotherapy. These TCRs come from a woman in her 70s with pancreatic cancer.

The rearrangement joins TRBV5-6 to TRBJ1-1, with a tentative D call TRBD1 (6 bases). Between the trimmed V and J ends, which lost 2 bases and 1 base, there was a span of 24 bases. CDR3 size: 19 residues. Germline V lookup: CDR1 SGHDT, CDR2 YYEEEE. Written as DNA, the CDR3 is TGTGCCAGCAGCTTAGGTCAGGGGAGTGTGGTTTGGGAGAACACTGAAGCTTTCTTT. Its protein is CASSLGQGSVVWENTEAFF.

This sequence joins TRBV5-1 and TRBJ2-1; 8 bases fit TRBD2. V shed 0 bases, J shed 3 bases, and the junction held 5 bases outside the gene matches. CDR1 and CDR2 from the germline V gene are SGHRS and YFSETQ. This CDR3 has 16 amino acids. The CDR3 region has the DNA TGCGCCAGCAGCTTGGGTCTAGCGGGCATCTACAATGAGCAGTTCTTC. Translating it yields CASSLGLAGIYNEQFF.

This clone was counted between two and nine times. The chain has TRBV15 and TRBJ1-4; 9 bases are shared with TRBD1. The CDR3 runs to 13 residues. Germline loops: CDR1 LNHNV, CDR2 YYDKDF (reference sequence). Unmatched junction bases numbered 4, after V lost 6 bases and J lost 8 bases. CDR3 DNA sequence: TGTGCCACCAGTCGGGACAGGGAGGAAAAACTGTTTTTT. Protein: CATSRDREEKLFF.

This chain uses TRBV7-2 with TRBJ2-2, with 8 bases identical to TRBD2. V shed 2 bases, J shed 2 bases, and the junction held 13 bases outside the gene matches. This CDR3 spans 19 amino acids. Germline V gives CDR1 SGHTA, CDR2 FQGNSA. Here the CDR3 reads CASSLNRLAGVPNTGELFF. The CDR3 nucleotides are TGTGCCAGCAGCTTAAATCGGCTAGCGGGCGTCCCCAACACCGGGGAGCTGTTTTTT.

This clone was picked up one time. The chain has TRBV21-1 and TRBJ2-7; the table assigns TRBD1, which was not confirmed against the DNA. TRBV21-1 is a recognized pseudogene. The CDR3 consists of 14 residues. CDR3 amino acids: CASSIGDRGNEQYF. The CDR3 DNA reads TGTGCCAGCAGCATTGGGGACAGGGGAAACGAGCAGTACTTC.

The genes are TRBV19 and TRBJ1-1; TRBD1 might be the D (6 bases). Germline V gene data show CDR1 as LNHDA and CDR2 as SQIVND (reference sequence). V was cut by 6 bases and J by 4 bases, with 12 bases left in between. The CDR3 has 13 amino acids. The CDR3 DNA reads as TGTGCCAGTAGCCTACAGGGTGTCACTGAAGCTTTCTTT. Protein: CASSLQGVTEAFF.

This clone was counted only a few times. CDR3 residues: CASSLQGVVKNIQYF. The CDR3 DNA follows: TGTGCCAGCAGCTTACAGGGGGTTGTCAAAAACATTCAGTACTTC. This sequence joins TRBV11-2 and TRBJ2-4, with 7 nucleotides matching TRBD1. Germline CDR1 and CDR2: SGHAT and FQNNGV. J was trimmed by 3 bases and V by 2 bases; bases with no gene match: 4. The CDR3 has 15 amino acids.

In its sample, this clone is medium-sized (0.01 to 0.1%). The chain combines TRBV10-1 with TRBJ2-6; TRBD2 might be the D (5 bases). This CDR3 spans 17 amino acids. Between the trimmed V and J ends, which lost 6 bases and 0 bases, there was a span of 15 bases. In germline, CDR1 is WNHNN, CDR2 SYGVQD (reference sequence). The CDR3 is CASRADEGSSGANVLTF. Written as DNA, the CDR3 is TGCGCCAGCAGAGCGGACGAGGGAAGCTCTGGGGCCAACGTCCTGACTTTC.

The chain has TRBV11-2 and TRBJ1-1, with D possibly matching TRBD1 (6 bases). CDR1 is SGHAT, CDR2 FQNNGV, per germline. CDR3 length equals 14 residues. V was shortened by 5 bases and J by 4 bases, with 14 bases between the two germline ends. This chain's CDR3 is CASSVNGRGTEAFF. The CDR3 nucleotides are TGTGCCAGCAGCGTCAATGGCAGGGGCACTGAAGCTTTCTTT.

The V call is TRBV28, the J call TRBJ1-2; unclear D gene. Germline CDR1 and CDR2: MDHEN and SYDVKM. Trimming shortened V by 6 bases and J by 7 bases, and 9 bases separated the two germline ends. The CDR3 contains 11 residues. This chain's CDR3 is CASSVLGGYTF. CDR3 in DNA: TGTGCCAGCAGCGTACTCGGTGGCTACACCTTC.

The rearrangement joins TRBV7-8 to TRBJ2-3, with 13 bases matching TRBD2. CDR1 is SGHVS, CDR2 FQNEAQ, per germline. Unmatched junction bases numbered 4, after V lost 5 bases and J lost 2 bases. The CDR3 has 16 residues. DNA for the CDR3: TGTGCCAGCAGCCAAGGGACTAGCGGGACCACAGATACGCAGTATTTT. Amino acid sequence: CASSQGTSGTTDTQYF.

The table lists this clone with a count of one. The V gene is TRBV4-3, the J gene TRBJ2-4, with TRBD1 as a possible D gene (5 bases). V lost 0 bases and J 3 bases, leaving 12 bases between the germline ends. The CDR3 runs to 16 residues. CDR1 and CDR2 from the germline V gene are LGHNA and YSLEER. The CDR3 sequence is CASSQDLDTNKNIQYF. CDR3 nucleotide sequence: TGCGCCAGCAGCCAAGATTTGGACACAAACAAAAACATTCAGTACTTC.

Sample share makes this clone medium-sized (0.01 to 0.1%). The chain carries TRBV2 and TRBJ1-6; 9 nucleotides align to TRBD1. The CDR3 covers 15 residues. The V gene's germline CDR1 is SNHLY and CDR2 FYNNEI. The V segment lost 5 bases and the J segment 9 bases; nucleotides outside the gene matches: 8. This CDR3 is CASSPRDRAISPLHF. Here the CDR3 DNA reads TGTGCCAGCAGTCCCAGGGACAGGGCGATTTCACCCCTCCACTTT.

This rearrangement joins TRBV30 to TRBJ1-6; TRBD1 might be the D (5 bases). V dropped 2 bases and J dropped 2 bases, with 16 bases sitting between them. The CDR3 contains 17 residues. Germline values: CDR1 GTSNPN, CDR2 SVGIG (reference sequence). CDR3: CAWSSDRGTTYNSPLHF. The CDR3 nucleotides are TGTGCCTGGAGTTCGGATAGGGGAACCACCTATAATTCACCCCTCCACTTT.

Comments on this clone: This may come from a read error, since a much larger clone is one base off. Other DNA sequences within the sample encode an identical CDR3. This chain connects TRBV4-1 to TRBJ2-7, with 14 bases fitting TRBD2. Germline values: CDR1 MGHRA, CDR2 YSYEKL. The CDR3 is 17 residues long. V was pared by 1 base and J by 2 bases, with 4 bases of the junction left unmatched. The CDR3: CASSQVGTSGSPYEQYF. In DNA form, the CDR3 reads TGCGCCAGCAGCCAAGTGGGGACTAGCGGGAGCCCCTACGAGCAGTACTTC.